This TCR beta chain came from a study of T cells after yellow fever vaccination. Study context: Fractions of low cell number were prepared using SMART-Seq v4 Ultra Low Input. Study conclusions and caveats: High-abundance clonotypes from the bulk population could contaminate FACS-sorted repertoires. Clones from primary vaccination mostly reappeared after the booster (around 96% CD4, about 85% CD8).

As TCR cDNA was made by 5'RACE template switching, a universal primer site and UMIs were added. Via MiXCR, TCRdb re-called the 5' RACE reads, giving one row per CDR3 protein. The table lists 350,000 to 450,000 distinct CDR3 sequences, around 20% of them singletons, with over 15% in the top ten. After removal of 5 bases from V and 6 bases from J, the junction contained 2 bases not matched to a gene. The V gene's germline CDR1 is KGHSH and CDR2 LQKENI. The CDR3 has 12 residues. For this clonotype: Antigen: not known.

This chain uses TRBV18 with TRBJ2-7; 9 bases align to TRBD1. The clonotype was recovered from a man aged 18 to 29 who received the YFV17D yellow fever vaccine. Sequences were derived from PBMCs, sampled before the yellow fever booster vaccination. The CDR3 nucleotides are TGTGCCAGCTCAACAGGGGGCGCCGAGCAGTACGTC. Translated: CASSTGGAEQYV.